This passage covers 15 T cell receptor beta chains from one sample sequenced in a study of blood T cell repertoires in COVID-19. The data were produced by immunoSEQ multiplex PCR, yet TCRdb's version contains in-frame clones alone and is incomplete. The data hold 150,000 to 200,000 clones, with 81% observed a single time. The material sequenced was peripheral blood. The source is a woman aged 35 to 49 with COVID-19, enrolled during active disease.

The chain joins TRBV10-2 to TRBJ2-2, with D tentatively TRBD1 (5 bases). Trimming took off 7 bases at V and 0 bases at J, with 12 bases between the two ends. From germline, CDR1 is WSHSY and CDR2 SAAADI. The CDR3 is 15 amino acids. CDR3 bases: TGCGCCAGCACAGGGATTTCCACGAACACCGGGGAGCTGTTTTTT. Protein sequence: CASTGISTNTGELFF.

The V gene is TRBV11-2, the J gene TRBJ1-1, with TRBD1 identical over 7 bases. Germline V gene data show CDR1 as SGHAT and CDR2 as FQNNGV. Unmatched junction bases numbered 6, after V lost 5 bases and J lost 0 bases. The CDR3 is 15 residues long. CDR3 protein: CASSARGAMNTEAFF. The CDR3 nucleotides read TGTGCCAGCAGCGCCAGGGGGGCCATGAACACTGAAGCTTTCTTT.

Concerning this clone: A read error may account for a junction end that differs from germline. The rearrangement joins TRBV11-2 to TRBJ2-3, with TRBD1 matching over 8 bases. The length of the CDR3 is 17 residues. Germline loops: CDR1 SGHAT, CDR2 FQNNGV. This CDR3 is CASTLRWDRFSTDTQYF. The DNA for the CDR3 is TGTGCCAGCACCTTAAGATGGGACAGGTTTAGCACAGATACGCAGTATTTT.

The chain joins TRBV7-9 to TRBJ2-1, with 9 bases fitting TRBD2. This CDR3 region has 16 residues. V dropped 5 bases and J dropped 7; count of bases not matched to a gene: 12. Germline-derived CDR1 and CDR2 are SEHNR and FQNEAQ (reference sequence). The CDR3 nucleotides are TGTGCCAGCAGCCCCCCCGGCGGGAGGGCCGGTAATGAGCAGTTCTTC. Translated, it gives CASSPPGGRAGNEQFF.

This rearrangement joins TRBV18 to TRBJ2-7; D possibly corresponds to TRBD1 (5 bases). The CDR3 runs to 15 residues. The germline V gene has CDR1 KGHSH and CDR2 LQKENI. V shed 2 bases and J shed 5 bases, with 16 bases lying between them. CDR3 protein: CASSPLTTGGNEQYF. As DNA, the CDR3 is TGTGCCAGCTCACCATTAACAACAGGTGGGAACGAGCAGTACTTC.

The V gene is TRBV4-1, the J gene TRBJ2-7; maybe TRBD1 (6 bases). Trimming took 2 bases from V and 0 from J, leaving 8 bases between them. Germline CDR1 MGHRA, CDR2 YSYEKL. This CDR3 is built from 14 residues. The CDR3 sequence is CASSQLGGSYEQYF. The CDR3 coding sequence is TGCGCCAGCAGCCAATTAGGGGGCTCCTACGAGCAGTACTTC.

This clone turned up a few times. V gene TRBV7-2 combines with J gene TRBJ2-7; 10 nucleotides agree with TRBD2. Trimming removed 5 bases from V and 4 bases from J; junction bases left unmatched: 8. This CDR3 has 15 residues. Germline CDR1 is SGHTA and CDR2 is FQGNSA. This CDR3 is CASSTSGRASYEQYF. In nucleotides, the CDR3 is TGTGCCAGCAGCACGAGCGGGAGGGCCAGTTACGAGCAGTACTTC.

This chain joins TRBV10-2 and TRBJ2-1, with TRBD2 matching over 7 bases. With 6 bases clipped from V and 6 bases from J, the junction kept 5 bases outside the gene matches. The CDR3 runs 13 residues. Germline V CDR1 and CDR2: WSHSY, SAAADI. CDR3 amino acids: CASSGGRVNEQFF. CDR3 in DNA: TGCGCCAGCAGCGGGGGGAGGGTCAATGAGCAGTTCTTC.

J is TRBJ1-4 and V is TRBV15; D is uncertain. V was clipped by 5 bases and J by 9 bases, with 13 bases between them. This CDR3 contains 13 residues. The germline CDR1 and CDR2 sequences are LNHNV and YYDKDF (reference sequence). CDR3 DNA: TGTGCCACCAGCCTAGTACTCAGTCAAAAACTGTTTTTT. This sequence encodes CATSLVLSQKLFF.

The sample holds one count of this clone. The V and J genes are TRBV7-8 and TRBJ2-4; TRBD1 agrees at 9 bases. The CDR3 covers 16 residues. CDR1 and CDR2 from the germline V gene are SGHVS and FQNEAQ. The ends lost 4 bases at V and 4 bases at J; junction bases unmatched: 8. CDR3 DNA: TGTGCCAGCAGCTCTCAATGGACAGGGGCGAAAAACATTCAGTACTTC. This sequence encodes CASSSQWTGAKNIQYF.

The chain carries TRBV30 and TRBJ2-5; TRBD1 is a possible D gene (7 bases). V lost 7 bases and J 6 bases, leaving 24 bases between the germline ends. The germline V gene encodes CDR1 GTSNPN and CDR2 SVGIG (reference sequence). The CDR3 length is 15 residues. CDR3 sequence reads: CASGDQGVKRKTQYF. As DNA, the CDR3 is TGTGCCTCGGGGGACCAGGGGGTAAAGAGAAAGACCCAGTACTTC.

The chain uses TRBV19 and TRBJ2-5; tentative D call: TRBD2 (6 bases). This CDR3 contains 15 residues. With 6 bases removed from V and 2 bases from J, the gap between germline ends came to 16 bases. In germline, CDR1 is LNHDA, CDR2 SQIVND (reference sequence). The CDR3, as DNA: TGTGCCAGTAGGGGATTAGGGACTGCACAAGAGACCCAGTACTTC. This gives the protein CASRGLGTAQETQYF.

CDR3 amino acids: CASSPRTGNNEQFF. In DNA, the CDR3 is TGTGCCAGCAGCCCCCGGACAGGAAACAATGAGCAGTTCTTC. V usage is TRBV11-2 and J usage is TRBJ2-1; 7 bases agree with TRBD1. This CDR3 is built from 14 residues. J was trimmed by 5 bases and V by 5 bases; bases with no gene match: 6. Germline V gene lookup returns CDR1 SGHAT and CDR2 FQNNGV.

This clone was seen at least ten times. The chain links TRBV20-1 to TRBJ1-1, with D possibly TRBD1 on 6 matching bases. The germline V and J ends were trimmed by 3 bases and 5 bases, with 7 bases remaining between them. The CDR3 loop spans 11 amino acids. The V gene's germline CDR1 is DFQATT and CDR2 SNEGSKA (reference sequence). The CDR3 region is CSASRGTEAFF. The CDR3 region has the DNA TGCAGTGCTAGTAGGGGGACTGAAGCTTTCTTT.

The gene calls are TRBV6-5 and TRBJ2-6; D is undetermined. V was clipped by 10 bases and J by 1 base, with 8 bases between them. From germline, CDR1 is MNHEY and CDR2 SVGAGI. CDR3 length: 13 amino acids. The CDR3 DNA sequence: TGTGCCACCATGTTGTCTGGGGCCAACGTCCTGACTTTC. It codes for CATMLSGANVLTF.